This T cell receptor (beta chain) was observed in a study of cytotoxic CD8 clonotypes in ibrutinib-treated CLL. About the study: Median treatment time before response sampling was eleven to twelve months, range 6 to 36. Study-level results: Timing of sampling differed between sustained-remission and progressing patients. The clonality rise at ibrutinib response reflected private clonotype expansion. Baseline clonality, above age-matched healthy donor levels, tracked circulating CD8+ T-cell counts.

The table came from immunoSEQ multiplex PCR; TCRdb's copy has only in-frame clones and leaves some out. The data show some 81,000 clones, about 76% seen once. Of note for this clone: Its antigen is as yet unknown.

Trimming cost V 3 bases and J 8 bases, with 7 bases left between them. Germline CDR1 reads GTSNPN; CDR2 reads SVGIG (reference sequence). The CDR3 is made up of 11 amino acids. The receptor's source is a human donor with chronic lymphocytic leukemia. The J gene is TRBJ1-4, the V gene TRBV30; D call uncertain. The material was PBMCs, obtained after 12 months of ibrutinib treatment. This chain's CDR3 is CAWSAGEKLFF. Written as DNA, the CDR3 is TGTGCCTGGAGCGCCGGGGAAAAACTGTTTTTT.